These 8 T cell receptor beta chains originate from one sample sequenced in a study of beta chain features in type 1 diabetes. Study results and caveats: There was a moderate but significant shortening of TCRB CDR3s in all four CD4+ subsets of Type 1 diabetes patients.

No antigens are known for them. Reverse transcription of all isolated RNA meant that expressed TCRB transcripts were sequenced. The protocol was immunoSEQ multiplex PCR, while the TCRdb copy is restricted to in-frame clones and leaves out a portion. The table lists about 44,000 clones, 65% to 70% of them singletons. Sequenced material: Tregs from blood. The receptors come from a woman under 30 with type 1 diabetes.

In its sample, this clone was seen a few times. The chain employs TRBV5-1 and TRBJ2-5; TRBD1 matches at 11 bases. This CDR3 comprises 18 residues. CDR1 is SGHRS and CDR2 is YFSETQ in the germline V gene. V gave up 0 bases and J gave up 4 bases; unmatched junction bases: 11. The DNA of the CDR3 is TGCGCCAGCAGCTTGGTGGGACAGGGGGTATTCGTACGAGAGACCCAGTACTTC. Translating it yields CASSLVGQGVFVRETQYF.

The V gene is TRBV7-2, the J gene TRBJ2-1; D possibly corresponds to TRBD2 (5 bases). The CDR3 runs 14 residues. V was clipped by 6 bases and J by 9 bases, with 18 bases between them. Germline V gives CDR1 SGHTA, CDR2 FQGNSA. The CDR3 reads CASRERAGRGEQFF. The CDR3 DNA follows: TGTGCCAGCAGGGAGAGGGCAGGTCGGGGTGAGCAGTTCTTC.

This chain uses TRBV5-5 with TRBJ1-1; no clear D gene. The germline V gene has CDR1 SGHKS and CDR2 YYEKEE (reference sequence). Deletions cut 0 bases from V and 4 bases from J, with 7 bases between. This CDR3 has 13 residues. The CDR3: CASSLVAVTEAFF. CDR3 DNA: TGTGCCAGCAGCTTGGTGGCAGTCACTGAAGCTTTCTTT. Filled out from reference TRBV5-5 and TRBJ1-1, the complete variable domain reads DAGVTQSPTHLIKTRGQQVTLRCSPISGHKSVSWYQQVLGQGPQFIFQYYEKEERGRGNFPDRFSARQFPNYSSELNVNALLLGDSALYLCASSLVAVTEAFFGQGTRLTVV.

The chain combines TRBV6-5 with TRBJ1-6, with 7 bases lining up with TRBD1. The CDR3 has 15 residues. J lost 6 bases, V lost 8 bases, and 10 bases had no gene match. Germline-derived CDR1 and CDR2 are MNHEY and SVGAGI. CDR3: CASQLSYRGNSPLHF. CDR3 coding DNA: TGTGCCAGCCAGTTAAGCTACAGGGGTAATTCACCCCTCCACTTT.

The gene calls are TRBV27 and TRBJ2-5, with D perhaps TRBD2 (5 bases). CDR3 length: 16 amino acids. Trimming took off 5 bases at V and 5 bases at J, with 21 bases between the two ends. Germline assignment: CDR1 MNHEY and CDR2 SMNVEV (reference sequence). The CDR3: CASSPIGLASRETQYF. The CDR3 coding sequence is TGTGCCAGCAGTCCGATAGGACTCGCCTCTCGGGAGACCCAGTACTTC.

This chain joins TRBV7-2 and TRBJ2-6; TRBD2 agrees at 7 bases. The junction had 11 bases not matched to a gene; V was cut back by 6 bases and J by 0 bases. Looked up from germline, CDR1 is SGHTA and CDR2 is FQGNSA. The CDR3 length is 18 residues. The CDR3 spells CASSPPRGLLSGANVLTF. For the CDR3, the DNA is TGTGCCAGCAGTCCCCCCCGGGGACTACTCTCTGGGGCCAACGTCCTGACTTTC. Filled out from reference TRBV7-2 and TRBJ2-6, the complete variable domain reads GAGVSQSPSNKVTEKGKDVELRCDPISGHTALYWYRQSLGQGLEFLIYFQGNSAPDKSGLPSDRFSAERTGGSVSTLTIQRTQQEDSAVYLCASSPPRGLLSGANVLTFGAGSRLTVL.

V is TRBV6-6 and J is TRBJ1-5, with D hard to call. V was cut by 4 bases and J by 7 bases, with 11 bases left in between. The CDR3 contains 13 residues. Germline V gene sequence: CDR1 MNHNY, CDR2 SVGAGI (reference sequence). In DNA, the CDR3 is TGTGCCAGCAGTTTCCGGGGATACCAGCCCCAGCATTTT. Its translation: CASSFRGYQPQHF.

The genes are TRBV7-3 and TRBJ2-3; 12 nucleotides align to TRBD2. The CDR3 runs 19 residues. The ends lost 5 bases at V and 3 bases at J; junction bases unmatched: 15. Germline V gene lookup returns CDR1 SGHTA and CDR2 FQGTGA. The CDR3 spells CASSLRYSQTSGRTDTQYF. The CDR3 nucleotides read TGTGCCAGCAGCCTACGTTATAGCCAGACTAGCGGGAGAACAGATACGCAGTATTTT.